The 4 T cell receptor beta chains in this list originate from one sample, sequenced in a study of CD8+ T cells in alopecia areata. Isolated RNA was reverse transcribed into cDNA used as the sequencing template. The repertoire was sequenced with immunoSEQ multiplex PCR; TCRdb's copy has only in-frame clones and lacks some. The profile covers around 300,000 clones, none occurring a single time. Pooled cells of cutaneous lymph node origin were sorted on CD4, CD8alpha, NKG2D, NKG2ACE and other markers. The sample was CD4+ T cells sorted from a lymph node. These receptors all stem from a C3H/HeJ mouse with alopecia areata. The MHC haplotype of the strain is H2-k.

This clone has only a few counts. Gene names are mouse gene names. The read terminates 4 residues ahead of where the CDR3 ends, so the germline J gene completes it. The chain employs TRBV1 and TRBJ2-1; 8 nucleotides line up with TRBD2. In germline, CDR1 is NSQYPW, CDR2 LRSPGD (reference sequence). V was clipped by 0 bases and J by 3 bases; unmatched bases: 4. The CDR3 covers 16 residues. The covered CDR3 bases are TGCACCTGCAGTGCAGAATGGGGGGGGTCCTATGCT. Residues: CTCSAEWGGSYA. In full, the CDR3 reads CTCSAEWGGSYAEQFF.

This clone turned up a few times. The germline and genes are mouse ones. The CDR3 end lies 4 residues beyond the end of the read and is filled in from the germline J gene. The J gene is TRBJ2-3, the V gene TRBV13-3; 10 bases are shared with TRBD1. The CDR3 has 17 residues. Trimming took 3 bases from V and 2 from J; bases not matched to a gene: 9. CDR1 and CDR2 from the germline V gene are NNHDY and SYVADS. The CDR3 sequence: CASSGSDRGRVAETLYF. The CDR3 bases that were read are TGTGCCAGCAGTGGGTCAGACAGGGGGCGAGTTGCAGAA.

This clone was seen many times. All gene names here are mouse names. With the read ending 4 residues before the CDR3 end, the germline J gene is used to fill in that end. Different DNA sequences within this sample yield the same CDR3. The V gene is TRBV19, the J gene TRBJ2-7; tentatively, D is TRBD1 (5 bases). Germline-derived CDR1 and CDR2 are FNHDT and SITEND (reference sequence). CDR3 length: 12 residues. The CDR3: CASSPDRYEQYF. Incomplete CDR3 DNA: TGTGCCAGCAGCCCCGACAGATAT.

This clone was counted only a few times. The genes are named according to mouse. The read ends 4 residues before the CDR3 terminus; that terminus is restored from the germline J gene. This CDR3 is also generated by other DNA sequences in the sample. The chain is built from TRBV31 and TRBJ2-2; 11 nucleotides agree with TRBD1. The germline gives CDR1 GKSSPN, CDR2 SITVG. This CDR3 has 15 amino acids. V lost 3 bases and J lost 2; bases outside the gene matches: 2. The CDR3 bases that were read are TGTGCCTGGAGCCGGGACAGGGGGAACACCGGG. Translated, it gives CAWSRDRGNTG. The whole CDR3 region reads CAWSRDRGNTGQLYF.